Below, one T cell receptor beta chain is given with its context. The antigen remains unidentified. Germline V CDR1 and CDR2: KGHSH, LQKENI. The length of the CDR3 is 13 residues. V dropped 3 bases and J dropped 11 bases, with 16 bases sitting between them. The PCR ran on 60 Vbeta and 13 Jbeta primers. Repertoires were generated with immunoSEQ multiplex PCR, while TCRdb's copy carries only in-frame clones and drops some. This sample has more than 140,000 clones, with around 79% found just once. The sample belongs to a study of cytomegalovirus exposure and HLA in healthy donors. Study-level findings and limits: 16,951 TCR beta sequences were associated with HLA alleles at 0.05 false discovery rate in a later analysis. Using the classifier, cytomegalovirus status was reportedly diagnosed with high specificity and sensitivity. When analyzed later, the rates of TCR association showed variation by HLA locus, with DRB1 the most and HLA-C the fewest.

Sequencing was performed on PBMCs. The V call is TRBV18, the J call TRBJ1-1; D possibly corresponds to TRBD1 (5 bases). This TCR was sampled from a male donor in good health and CMV-seronegative. The CDR3 sequence is CASSPSDSPRAFF. The CDR3 nucleotides are TGTGCCAGCTCACCTTCTGACAGCCCAAGGGCTTTCTTT. Combining the CDR3 with reference TRBV18 and TRBJ1-1 gives the whole variable domain NAGVMQNPRHLVRRRGQEARLRCSPMKGHSHVYWYRQLPEEGLKFMVYLQKENIIDESGMPKERFSAEFPKEGPSILRIQQVVRGDSAAYFCASSPSDSPRAFFGQGTRLTVV.